The 20 T cell receptor beta chains reported below all come from one sample, sequenced in a study of siplizumab effects on memory and regulatory T cells. Sequencing was performed with immunoSEQ multiplex PCR; in TCRdb, only in-frame clones are kept and a portion is missing. The table shows over 85,000 clones, with 90% to 95% occurring only once. Specimen: CD8+ T cells sorted from blood. These receptors all stem from a human donor in good health.

The chain uses TRBV5-6 and TRBJ2-3; perhaps TRBD1 as D (6 bases). CDR1 and CDR2 (germline): SGHDT, YYEEEE. This CDR3 spans 16 amino acids. Trimming removed 1 base at V and 1 base at J, with 13 bases between. The CDR3 sequence is CASSLWAGDGTDTQYF. The CDR3 bases are TGTGCCAGCAGCTTGTGGGCAGGGGATGGCACAGATACGCAGTATTTT.

The chain has TRBV19 and TRBJ2-1, with 8 bases fitting TRBD2. Unmatched junction bases numbered 17, after V lost 7 bases and J lost 6 bases. Germline-derived CDR1 and CDR2 are LNHDA and SQIVND (reference sequence). The length of the CDR3 is 17 residues. CDR3 protein: CASNLNTGTRSGNEQFF. DNA of the CDR3: TGTGCCAGTAACCTAAACACCGGGACTAGATCAGGCAATGAGCAGTTCTTC.

As DNA, the CDR3 is TGTGCCTGGAGCGATAGCTATGGCTACACCTTC. It specifies CAWSDSYGYTF. This chain joins TRBV30 and TRBJ1-2; no firm D call. The CDR3 totals 11 residues. Trimming pared 3 bases from V and 4 bases from J, leaving 6 bases between. Per the germline V gene, CDR1 is GTSNPN and CDR2 is SVGIG (reference sequence).

The chain employs TRBV7-2 and TRBJ2-1; tentatively, D is TRBD2 (5 bases). There are 18 residues in the CDR3. CDR1 and CDR2 (germline): SGHTA, FQGNSA. Trimming stripped 1 base from V and 1 base from J, with 17 bases between. CDR3 sequence: CASSLEDTAGTSYNEQFF. In nucleotides, the CDR3 is TGTGCCAGCAGCTTAGAAGACACGGCGGGTACTTCCTACAATGAGCAGTTCTTC.

The chain employs TRBV9 and TRBJ1-1; D is perhaps TRBD1 (6 bases). CDR3 length: 13 residues. Trimming removed 0 bases from V and 3 bases from J, with 6 bases in between. Germline V gene sequence: CDR1 SGDLS, CDR2 YYNGEE. CDR3 bases: TGTGCCAGCAGCGTAGGGACAGACACTGAAGCTTTCTTT. This codes for CASSVGTDTEAFF.

The CDR3 DNA reads TGCAGCGTTGATTTAGGGAGGGACGAGCAGTACTTC. Its translation is CSVDLGRDEQYF. The V call is TRBV29-1, the J call TRBJ2-7, with TRBD2 matching 7 bases. V was clipped by 3 bases and J by 5 bases; unmatched bases: 4. There are 12 residues in the CDR3. Germline CDR1 reads SQVTM; CDR2 reads ANQGSEA.

About this clone itself: Sequence at one end of the junction differs from germline and may be a read error. This chain links TRBV6-1 with TRBJ2-3; 7 bases agree with TRBD2. CDR1 is MNHNS, CDR2 SASEGT, per germline. The CDR3 loop spans 14 amino acids. The CDR3 coding sequence is TGTGCCAGCAGTGAACCGGGAGGACTAGATCCGCAGTATTTT. Its translation is CASSEPGGLDPQYF.

About this clone itself: One end of the junction fails to match germline, which may point to a read error. The chain joins TRBV7-3 to TRBJ2-2; no clear D. Germline-derived CDR1 and CDR2 are SGHTA and FQGTGA. The length of the CDR3 is 14 residues. CDR3 DNA sequence: TGTGCCAGCAGCCTAACGGTAGAATCCGGGGAGCTGTTTTTT. Protein sequence: CASSLTVESGELFF.

The rearrangement uses TRBV9 and TRBJ2-3, with D maybe TRBD2 (6 bases). Trimming removed 2 bases from V and 2 bases from J, with 9 bases in between. There are 14 residues in the CDR3. Germline assignment: CDR1 SGDLS and CDR2 YYNGEE. CDR3 sequence: CASSVEGNTDTQYF. The CDR3 region has the DNA TGTGCCAGCAGCGTGGAGGGCAACACAGATACGCAGTATTTT.

V and J are TRBV30 and TRBJ2-7; no reliable D call. V was pared by 0 bases and J by 1 base, with 7 bases between. From germline, CDR1 is GTSNPN and CDR2 SVGIG (reference sequence). The CDR3 extends over 13 amino acids. Here the CDR3 reads CAWSVVGSYEQYF. For the CDR3, the DNA is TGTGCCTGGAGTGTAGTAGGGTCCTACGAGCAGTACTTC. The full variable domain, rest sourced from reference TRBV30 and TRBJ2-7, is SQTIHQWPATLVQPVGSPLSLECTVEGTSNPNLYWYRQAAGRGLQLLFYSVGIGQISSEVPQNLSASRPQDRQFILSSKKLLLSDSGFYLCAWSVVGSYEQYFGPGTRLTVT.

The J gene is TRBJ2-7, the V gene TRBV19, with 9 bases that match TRBD1. Trimming removed 10 bases from V and 3 bases from J; junction bases left unmatched: 7. CDR1 and CDR2 (germline): LNHDA, SQIVND (reference sequence). The CDR3 runs 13 residues. DNA for the CDR3: TGTGCCACAAAGCCGGGACAGGGCTACGAGCAGTACTTC. Residues: CATKPGQGYEQYF.

The genes are TRBV27 and TRBJ2-7, with D uncertain. The ends were cut back, 3 bases at V and 5 bases at J, with 14 bases in the middle. The CDR3 spans 14 residues. The germline CDR1 and CDR2 sequences are MNHEY and SMNVEV (reference sequence). In nucleotides, the CDR3 is TGTGCCAGCAGTTTGTCTACCGGGCCCAACGAGCAGTACTTC. It is translated as CASSLSTGPNEQYF.

The chain joins TRBV18 to TRBJ2-6; 7 positions agree with TRBD1. This CDR3 is built from 16 residues. From germline, CDR1 is KGHSH and CDR2 LQKENI. V trimming: 2 bases; J trimming: 2 bases; junction bases outside the gene matches: 3. CDR3 nucleotide sequence: TGTGCCAGCTCACCAGACAGGGCGGCTGGGGCCAACGTCCTGACTTTC. The encoded protein is CASSPDRAAGANVLTF.

This chain links TRBV4-1 with TRBJ1-2; maybe TRBD1 (5 bases). The length of the CDR3 is 15 residues. The ends were cut back, 0 bases at V and 4 bases at J, with 12 bases in the middle. Germline-derived CDR1 and CDR2 are MGHRA and YSYEKL. CDR3 sequence (DNA): TGCGCCAGCAGCCAAGATGTGGGGCGAGGCTATGGCTACACCTTC. Protein: CASSQDVGRGYGYTF.

This chain's CDR3 is CASSLSPGQNTEAFF. The CDR3 DNA follows: TGTGCCAGCAGTCTATCGCCGGGACAGAACACTGAAGCTTTCTTT. The chain joins TRBV6-5 to TRBJ1-1, with D possibly TRBD1 on 6 matching bases. The CDR3 is 15 amino acids. Germline assignment: CDR1 MNHEY and CDR2 SVGAGI. Trimming stripped 5 bases from V and 1 base from J, with 14 bases between.

J is TRBJ2-7 and V is TRBV4-3; D unclear. The CDR3 spans 14 residues. Germline V gene data show CDR1 as LGHNA and CDR2 as YSLEER. V dropped 0 bases and J dropped 3 bases, with 9 bases sitting between them. This CDR3 reads CASSQDLGIYEQYF. CDR3 in DNA: TGCGCCAGCAGCCAAGATCTTGGGATCTACGAGCAGTACTTC.

The chain links TRBV4-1 to TRBJ2-1; D unclear. Per the germline V gene, CDR1 is MGHRA and CDR2 is YSYEKL. CDR3 size: 14 residues. The V gene lost 2 bases and the J gene lost 5 bases, with 10 bases spanning the gap. The chain's CDR3 is CASSQILGDNEQFF. Written as DNA, the CDR3 is TGCGCCAGCAGCCAAATTCTAGGCGACAATGAGCAGTTCTTC.

The CDR3 region is CASSPTAGGGLYEQYF. In nucleotides, the CDR3 is TGTGCCAGCAGTCCCACCGCGGGGGGGGGACTATACGAGCAGTACTTC. The V gene is TRBV27, the J gene TRBJ2-7, with TRBD2 identical over 9 bases. There are 16 residues in the CDR3. With V trimmed by 5 bases and J by 4 bases, 12 bases remained unmatched. Germline values: CDR1 MNHEY, CDR2 SMNVEV (reference sequence).

The chain recombines TRBV11-2 with TRBJ2-7; D might be TRBD1 or TRBD2, each matching 6 bases. Germline lookup yields CDR1 SGHAT and CDR2 FQNNGV. Trimming cost V 0 bases and J 2 bases, with 11 bases left between them. The CDR3 contains 15 residues. CDR3 in amino acids: CASSLDHREAYEQYF. The DNA of the CDR3 is TGTGCCAGCAGCTTAGATCACAGGGAGGCCTACGAGCAGTACTTC.

V gene TRBV7-9 combines with J gene TRBJ1-2; TRBD1 is a possible D gene (5 bases). This CDR3 contains 18 residues. The V end lost 5 bases, the J end lost 0 bases, and 22 bases lay between the germline ends. The V gene's germline CDR1 is SEHNR and CDR2 FQNEAQ (reference sequence). The CDR3 DNA sequence: TGTGCCAGCAGCGAAGCTCTACCAGGGCAGTTAGCTAACTATGGCTACACCTTC. The encoded protein is CASSEALPGQLANYGYTF.